Each of the 10 T cell receptor beta chains below was sequenced from the same sample in a study of Ad26.COV2.S vaccination and SARS-CoV-2 variants. Sample treatment: 15 to 20 received Ad26.COV2.S at low or high dose, single or two shots; several received placebo; per-sample allocation not given. Collection of samples fell on day 63 after the first vaccine or placebo injection. Clones were read by immunoSEQ multiplex PCR, and TCRdb kept only the in-frame ones, dropping some. The table records around 450,000 clones, roughly 88% of them present only once. The sequences come from peripheral blood, collected in a trial of Ad26.COV2.S vaccine versus placebo. The receptor set was obtained from a person aged 18-60 years who received the Ad26.COV2.S COVID-19 vaccine or a placebo.

This clone is a singleton in its sample. The chain carries TRBV10-3 and TRBJ2-7; 10 bases match TRBD2. The CDR3 totals 15 residues. Germline CDR1 ENHRY, CDR2 SYGVKD. With V trimmed by 8 bases and J by 0 bases, 7 bases remained unmatched. CDR3 nucleotides: TGTGCCATCGGACTAGCGGCGGGCTCCTCCTACGAGCAGTACTTC. Residues: CAIGLAAGSSYEQYF.

The DNA of the CDR3 is TGTGCCAGCAGCCCCGACTTAGCGGGAGGGCCGTCGCAGTACTTC. Residues: CASSPDLAGGPSQYF. The chain employs TRBV3-1 (or the pseudogene TRBV3-2) and TRBJ2-7; TRBD2 aligns across 11 bases. The CDR3 has 15 amino acids. The ends lost 4 bases at V and 9 bases at J; junction bases unmatched: 11. Per germline, CDR1 LGHDT and CDR2 YNNKEL (reference sequence).

This sequence joins TRBV3-1 (or the pseudogene TRBV3-2) and TRBJ1-2, with TRBD1 as a possible D gene (5 bases). The CDR3 sequence is 14 residues long. Looked up from germline, CDR1 is LGHDT and CDR2 is YNNKEL (reference sequence). V lost 1 base, J lost 4 bases, and 10 bases lay in between. In nucleotides, the CDR3 is TGTGCCAGCAGCCAAGGGGTGGGACCCTATGGCTACACCTTC. It codes for CASSQGVGPYGYTF.

This clone turned up a few times. V and J are TRBV5-6 and TRBJ1-2; D is unclear. V was clipped by 3 bases and J by 7 bases, with 10 bases between them. Looked up from germline, CDR1 is SGHDT and CDR2 is YYEEEE. The CDR3 totals 12 residues. The CDR3 DNA follows: TGTGCCAGCAGCTACGGACGTGGTGGCTACACCTTC. Its translation: CASSYGRGGYTF.

The chain employs TRBV25-1 and TRBJ2-3; 9 bases line up with TRBD1. Germline trimming cut 5 bases from V and 2 bases from J; bases unmatched to any gene: 8. There are 16 residues in the CDR3. Germline V gene sequence: CDR1 MGHDK, CDR2 SYGVNS. This CDR3 reads CASSKSGTGFTDTQYF. The CDR3 DNA is TGTGCCAGCAGTAAATCCGGGACAGGGTTCACAGATACGCAGTATTTT.

V usage is TRBV18 and J usage is TRBJ1-1, with TRBD1 matching over 8 bases. The CDR3 length is 15 residues. The germline V gene encodes CDR1 KGHSH and CDR2 LQKENI. Germline trimming cut 4 bases from V and 0 bases from J; bases unmatched to any gene: 4. The CDR3 is CASSQSGQVNTEAFF. The CDR3 DNA reads as TGTGCCAGCTCACAATCGGGACAGGTGAACACTGAAGCTTTCTTT.

The chain recombines TRBV30 with TRBJ1-4; no clear D gene. The germline gives CDR1 GTSNPN, CDR2 SVGIG (reference sequence). Trimming took 1 base from V and 7 from J, leaving 7 bases between them. This CDR3 comprises 12 residues. CDR3 nucleotide sequence: TGTGCCTGGAGTGCAGAGGGTGAAAAACTGTTTTTT. Protein: CAWSAEGEKLFF.

The V call is TRBV28, the J call TRBJ2-3; D remains unclear. Germline assignment: CDR1 MDHEN and CDR2 SYDVKM. The CDR3 has 14 amino acids. V lost 5 bases, J lost 4 bases, and 13 bases lay in between. CDR3 sequence: CASSRDPRADTQYF. CDR3 nucleotide sequence: TGTGCCAGCAGTCGTGATCCCCGGGCAGATACGCAGTATTTT.

CDR3 DNA sequence: TGTGCCTGGAGTTCCCCAATGACAGCTACCAATTCACCCCTCCACTTT. Amino acids: CAWSSPMTATNSPLHF. The chain carries TRBV30 and TRBJ1-6, with D tentatively TRBD1 (5 bases). Trimming shortened V by 2 bases and J by 7 bases, and 18 bases separated the two germline ends. CDR1 GTSNPN and CDR2 SVGIG come from the germline V gene (reference sequence). CDR3 size: 16 residues.

This chain links TRBV15 with TRBJ1-4, with D tentatively TRBD1 (5 bases). V lost 1 base and J lost 4, with 16 bases in between. The germline V gene encodes CDR1 LNHNV and CDR2 YYDKDF (reference sequence). This CDR3 is built from 17 residues. Here the CDR3 DNA reads TGTGCCACCAGCAGAGGTTGGGGGGGTCCCCTTAATGAAAAACTGTTTTTT. It encodes CATSRGWGGPLNEKLFF.